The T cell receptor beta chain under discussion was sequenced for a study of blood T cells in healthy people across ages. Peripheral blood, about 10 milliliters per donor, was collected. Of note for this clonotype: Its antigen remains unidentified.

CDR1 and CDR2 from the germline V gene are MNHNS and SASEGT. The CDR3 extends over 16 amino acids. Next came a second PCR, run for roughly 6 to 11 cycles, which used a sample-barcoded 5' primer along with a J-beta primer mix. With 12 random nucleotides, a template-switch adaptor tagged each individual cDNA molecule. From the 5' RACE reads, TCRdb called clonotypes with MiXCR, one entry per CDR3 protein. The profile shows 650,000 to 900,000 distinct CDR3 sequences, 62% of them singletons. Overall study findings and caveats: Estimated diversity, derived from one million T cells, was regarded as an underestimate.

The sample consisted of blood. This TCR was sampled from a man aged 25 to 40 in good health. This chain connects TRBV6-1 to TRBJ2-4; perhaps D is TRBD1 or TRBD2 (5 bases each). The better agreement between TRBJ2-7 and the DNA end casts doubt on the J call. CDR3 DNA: TGTGCCAGCAGTGAAAGCGGACAACAAAGAACCTACGAGCAGTACTTC. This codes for CASSESGQQRTYEQYF.